What follows is one T cell receptor (beta chain) and its context. Germline CDR1 reads SNHLY; CDR2 reads FYNNEI. V was shortened by 4 bases and J by 2 bases, with 10 bases between the two germline ends. This CDR3 contains 14 residues. The record originates from a study of blood T cell repertoires in COVID-19. Study background: Italy, Spain and the United States were the sources of the convalescent and acute COVID-19 samples.

The table came from immunoSEQ multiplex PCR; TCRdb's copy has only in-frame clones and leaves some out. The sample has 260,000 or so clones, 80% to 90% seen once. The receptor comes from a woman aged 40 to 55 who had been exposed to COVID-19. The gene calls are TRBV2 and TRBJ2-3, with D tentatively TRBD2 (6 bases). Sequenced: PBMCs or T cells enriched from blood (not recorded which). The CDR3 region has the DNA TGTGCCAGCAGTGGCGGGGACCCCACAGATACGCAGTATTTT. This encodes CASSGGDPTDTQYF.